These T cell receptor beta chains were read from a single sample in a study of cytomegalovirus exposure and HLA in healthy donors. Data came from immunoSEQ multiplex PCR; TCRdb stores just in-frame clones and leaves some out. The repertoire consists of about 130,000 clones, with just over 70% occurring once and the leading ten covering about 2.4%. Sequenced: PBMCs. Source of these receptors: a woman in her fifties or sixties in good health and CMV-seropositive. The CDR3 runs from the conserved cysteine through the conserved F or W. The D gene is left open where the match is weak. Not every row has a clone size; where given, it reads once, few, many or a size class.

few	TRBJ2-7	TRBV5-6	.	CASSPPAPFYEQYF	TGTGCCAGCAGCCCTCCTGCACCCTTCTACGAGCAGTACTTC
.	TRBJ2-7	TRBV9	.	CVTALGEQYF	TGTGTAACAGCTCTCGGCGAGCAGTACTTC
.	TRBJ1-1	TRBV10-1	TRBD1	CASSETGGPTEAFF	TGCGCCAGCAGTGAGACAGGGGGCCCCACTGAAGCTTTCTTT
few	TRBJ2-7	TRBV4-1	TRBD1	CASRLQGAGDEQYF	TGCGCCAGCAGACTACAGGGGGCTGGCGACGAGCAGTACTTC
.	TRBJ2-5	TRBV6-5	.	CASSYGVTREQYF	TGTGCCAGCAGTTACGGCGTCACGAGGGAGCAGTACTTC
.	TRBJ2-1	TRBV7-9	.	CASSPEGPSALGEQFF	TGTGCCAGCAGCCCGGAGGGCCCGTCGGCGTTGGGTGAGCAGTTCTTC
.	TRBJ1-2	TRBV19	.	CASSIVKGSYGYTF	TGTGCCAGTAGTATAGTTAAGGGGTCATATGGCTACACCTTC
.	TRBJ1-1	TRBV9	TRBD1	CASSPSLRDRGRSTEAFF	TGTGCCAGCAGCCCTTCCCTCCGGGACAGGGGGCGGTCGACTGAAGCTTTCTTT
.	TRBJ2-7	TRBV4-1	TRBD2	CASSPTTASGAGEQYF	TGCGCCAGCAGCCCTACCACGGCTAGCGGGGCCGGCGAGCAGTACTTC
.	TRBJ2-1	TRBV7-2	TRBD2	CASSARRGGGFNEQFF	TGTGCCAGCAGCGCGCGGCGCGGGGGGGGATTTAATGAGCAGTTCTTC
.	TRBJ1-2	TRBV11-2	TRBD1	CASSPGTGVAYGYTF	TGTGCCAGCAGCCCAGGGACAGGGGTGGCCTATGGCTACACCTTC
.	TRBJ1-5	TRBV19	.	CASTIGRDSYLRPQHF	TGTGCCAGTACTATCGGCCGGGACTCCTACTTAAGGCCCCAGCATTTT
few	TRBJ2-5	TRBV7-9	.	CASSFSRQIQETQYF	TGTGCCAGCAGCTTTAGTCGACAGATCCAAGAGACCCAGTACTTC
once	TRBJ1-1	TRBV19	.	CASSLGFYTAGGNTEAFF	TGTGCCAGTAGTTTGGGTTTTTATACGGCAGGAGGGAACACTGAAGCTTTCTTT
.	TRBJ2-1	TRBV27	TRBD2	CASSLVGGSGAYNEQFF	TGTGCCAGCAGTTTAGTAGGTGGTAGCGGGGCTTACAATGAGCAGTTCTTC
.	TRBJ1-2	TRBV19	.	CASSGRVGAFDGYGYTF	TGTGCCAGTAGTGGCAGGGTAGGGGCCTTCGATGGCTATGGCTACACCTTC
.	TRBJ1-1	TRBV10-1	.	CASSVIEAFF	TGCGCCAGCAGTGTTATCGAAGCTTTCTTT
.	TRBJ2-7	TRBV5-1	TRBD1	CASSPGTDSYEQYF	TGCGCCAGCAGCCCCGGGACAGATTCCTACGAGCAGTACTTC
few	TRBJ2-7	TRBV7-2	TRBD2	CASNLAGGYEQYF	TGTGCCAGCAACTTAGCGGGGGGGTACGAGCAGTACTTC
once	TRBJ1-1	TRBV5-1	.	CASSLGRGDTEAFF	TGCGCCAGCAGCTTAGGGAGAGGTGACACTGAAGCTTTCTTT
.	TRBJ2-5	TRBV6-5	.	CASSPALGGETQYF	TGTGCCAGCAGTCCAGCCCTGGGGGGAGAGACCCAGTACTTC
.	TRBJ2-1	TRBV12-5	.	CASGPGTLYNEQFF	TGTGCTAGTGGCCCCGGGACACTTTACAATGAGCAGTTCTTC
.	TRBJ2-7	TRBV11-2	TRBD1	CASRTSGTGVYEQYF	TGTGCCAGCAGAACCTCCGGGACAGGAGTCTACGAGCAGTACTTC
.	TRBJ1-3	TRBV6-5	TRBD1	CASSYRTGAGNTIYF	TGTGCCAGCAGTTACCGGACAGGGGCCGGAAACACCATATATTTT
.	TRBJ2-3	TRBV29-1	.	CSASGLAETQYF	TGCAGCGCAAGCGGGCTAGCAGAGACGCAGTATTTT
.	TRBJ1-6	TRBV19	TRBD1	CASSGGTGASPLHF	TGTGCCAGTAGTGGAGGGACAGGGGCATCACCCCTCCACTTT
.	TRBJ2-3	TRBV6-5	TRBD2	CASSSRAGGTDTQYF	TGTGCCAGCAGTTCTAGGGCGGGGGGCACAGATACGCAGTATTTT
once	TRBJ1-4	TRBV28	.	CASGRGGGGVEKLFF	TGTGCCAGCGGCCGAGGGGGGGGCGGTGTTGAAAAACTGTTTTTT
.	TRBJ1-2	TRBV9	TRBD1	CASSPTGTGQFYGYTF	TGTGCCAGCAGCCCGACTGGGACAGGTCAATTCTATGGCTACACCTTC
.	TRBJ1-2	TRBV6-5	.	CASSYAYRANYGYTF	TGTGCCAGCAGTTACGCTTACCGCGCTAACTATGGCTACACCTTC
.	TRBJ2-7	TRBV7-9	.	CSSSLEGLSEQYF	TGTTCCAGCAGCTTAGAAGGACTCAGCGAGCAGTACTTC
few	TRBJ2-7	TRBV5-1	.	CASSPTAYEQYF	TGCGCCAGCAGCCCAACGGCCTACGAGCAGTACTTC
.	TRBJ1-3	TRBV5-4	TRBD1	CASSAGTDGNTIYF	TGTGCCAGCAGCGCCGGGACAGATGGGAACACCATATATTTT
.	TRBJ1-4	TRBV5-6	.	CASSLGTEWHEKLFF	TGTGCCAGCAGCTTGGGGACAGAGTGGCATGAAAAACTGTTTTTT
few	TRBJ1-1	TRBV14	.	CASSHYGGRGITEAFF	TGTGCCAGCAGCCACTATGGGGGCAGGGGCATCACTGAAGCTTTCTTT
.	TRBJ2-1	TRBV2	.	CASSEAPGNYNEQFF	TGTGCCAGCAGTGAAGCACCAGGGAATTACAATGAGCAGTTCTTC
.	TRBJ2-2	TRBV19	.	CASSIGQRTGELFF	TGTGCCAGTAGTATTGGCCAGCGCACCGGGGAGCTGTTTTTT
.	TRBJ2-3	TRBV18	.	CASSPYRVGTQYF	TGTGCCAGCTCACCTTACAGGGTCGGTACGCAGTATTTT
.	TRBJ1-6	TRBV5-1	.	CASAGGTFNSPLHF	TGCGCCAGTGCCGGGGGGACTTTTAATTCACCCCTCCACTTT
.	TRBJ1-1	TRBV6-5	TRBD1	CASSYGTATEAFF	TGTGCCAGCAGTTACGGGACAGCCACTGAAGCTTTCTTT
.	TRBJ2-7	TRBV7-9	.	CASSNEGLAYEQYF	TGTGCCAGCAGCAATGAGGGACTGGCCTACGAGCAGTACTTC
.	TRBJ2-1	TRBV2	.	CASSVRGTYNEQFF	TGTGCCAGCAGTGTTCGGGGAACTTACAATGAGCAGTTCTTC
.	TRBJ1-5	TRBV11-2	TRBD1	CASSLEGQGSGPQHF	TGTGCCAGCAGCTTAGAGGGACAGGGGAGTGGGCCCCAGCATTTT
.	TRBJ2-2	TRBV15	.	CATSPDRLNTGELFF	TGTGCCACCAGCCCTGACAGACTGAACACCGGGGAGCTGTTTTTT
.	TRBJ1-5	TRBV5-1	TRBD1	CASPSGDRNYSNQPQHF	TGCGCCAGCCCCTCGGGGGACAGAAATTATAGCAATCAGCCCCAGCATTTT